A selection of T cell receptor beta chains follows, all from one sample in a study of T cell responses to AZD1222 COVID-19 vaccine. Here immunoSEQ multiplex PCR was the method, and the copy in TCRdb shows in-frame clones only, minus some. The sample contains 150,000 or so clones, roughly 92% of which appear only once. Specimen: peripheral blood, collected 28 days after the second AZD1222 dose. The receptors originated from an adult who received the AZD1222 COVID-19 vaccine. Both conserved end residues are part of each CDR3. D genes are given only for firm matches. Clone size is stated in some rows and not others, as once, few, many or a class when expanded.

CDR3: CASSRQSSGNTIYF
DNA: TGCGCCAGCAGCCGACAGAGCTCTGGAAACACCATATATTTT
V: TRBV5-1
D: -
J: TRBJ1-3
size: -

CDR3: CASKQGASANYGYTF
DNA: TGTGCCAGTAAACAGGGGGCTTCGGCTAACTATGGCTACACCTTC
V: TRBV7-9
D: TRBD1
J: TRBJ1-2
size: -

CDR3: CATSREGAWVMVSNEQFF
DNA: TGTGCCACCAGCAGAGAGGGTGCGTGGGTGATGGTAAGCAATGAGCAGTTCTTC
V: TRBV15
D: -
J: TRBJ2-1
size: -

CDR3: CASSPGGTGHTEAFF
DNA: TGTGCCAGCAGCCCTGGGGGGACAGGTCACACTGAAGCTTTCTTT
V: TRBV14
D: TRBD1
J: TRBJ1-1
size: -

CDR3: CASNLGLDPANEKLFF
DNA: TGCGCCAGCAACTTGGGACTGGACCCTGCTAATGAAAAACTGTTTTTT
V: TRBV5-1
D: -
J: TRBJ1-4
size: -

CDR3: CASSPTGIQETQYF
DNA: TGTGCCAGCAGCCCGACAGGGATCCAAGAGACCCAGTACTTC
V: TRBV7-2
D: TRBD1
J: TRBJ2-5
size: -

CDR3: CARSFSSRGQKAGGPVNEQYF
DNA: TGTGCCAGAAGCTTTTCGTCTAGGGGTCAGAAAGCGGGAGGGCCGGTTAACGAGCAGTACTTC
V: TRBV5-3
D: TRBD2
J: TRBJ2-7
size: -

CDR3: CATSDRVQGLVAYNEQFF
DNA: TGTGCCACCAGTGATCGGGTGCAGGGACTGGTAGCCTACAATGAGCAGTTCTTC
V: TRBV24-1
D: -
J: TRBJ2-1
size: -

CDR3: CASSTGQGFIITDTQYF
DNA: TGTGCCAGCAGCACGGGACAGGGGTTTATTATCACAGATACGCAGTATTTT
V: TRBV9
D: TRBD1
J: TRBJ2-3
size: -

CDR3: CAGSQETTSGTYEQYF
DNA: TGTGCCGGCAGCCAAGAGACAACTAGCGGGACCTACGAGCAGTACTTC
V: TRBV3-1/TRBV3-2
D: TRBD2
J: TRBJ2-7
size: -

CDR3: CASSLGDTQYF
DNA: TGTGCCAGCAGTTTAGGGGATACGCAGTATTTT
V: TRBV12-3/TRBV12-4
D: -
J: TRBJ2-3
size: -

CDR3: CASSSHTGNTIYF
DNA: TGCGCCAGCAGCTCCCATACTGGAAACACCATATATTTT
V: TRBV5-1
D: -
J: TRBJ1-3
size: -

CDR3: CASSQKWAGNYEQYF
DNA: TGTGCCAGCAGCCAAAAATGGGCAGGAAACTACGAGCAGTACTTC
V: TRBV11-2
D: -
J: TRBJ2-7
size: -

CDR3: CASSLGAGELFF
DNA: TGTGCCAGCAGTTTAGGGGCCGGGGAGCTGTTTTTT
V: TRBV12-3/TRBV12-4
D: -
J: TRBJ2-2
size: few

CDR3: CASQGPGTEAFF
DNA: TGTGCCAGCCAAGGACCGGGTACTGAAGCTTTCTTT
V: TRBV11-1
D: -
J: TRBJ1-1
size: once

CDR3: CASSPGNTIYF
DNA: TGTGCCAGCAGCCCGGGAAACACCATATATTTT
V: TRBV7-9
D: -
J: TRBJ1-3
size: -

CDR3: CASSLGVSYEQYF
DNA: TGTGCCAGCAGTTTGGGCGTCTCCTACGAGCAGTACTTC
V: TRBV28
D: -
J: TRBJ2-7
size: medium-sized

CDR3: CASSLQGATYEQYF
DNA: TGTGCCAGCAGCTTACAGGGGGCGACCTACGAGCAGTACTTC
V: TRBV2
D: TRBD1
J: TRBJ2-7
size: -

CDR3: CASSYSGDSYGYTF
DNA: TGTGCCAGCAGTTATTCAGGGGACAGCTATGGCTACACCTTC
V: TRBV6-5
D: TRBD1
J: TRBJ1-2
size: -

CDR3: CASSFGRANTEAFF
DNA: TGTGCCAGCAGCTTCGGGAGGGCGAACACTGAAGCTTTCTTT
V: TRBV7-8
D: -
J: TRBJ1-1
size: -

CDR3: CASRPGQNYEQYF
DNA: TGCGCCAGCAGGCCGGGACAGAACTACGAGCAGTACTTC
V: TRBV5-1
D: TRBD1
J: TRBJ2-7
size: -

CDR3: CASSPTPQGQGNQPQHF
DNA: TGCGCCAGCAGCCCAACCCCACAGGGACAGGGCAATCAGCCCCAGCATTTT
V: TRBV5-1
D: TRBD1
J: TRBJ1-5
size: -

CDR3: CASSEYGRTEAFF
DNA: TGTGCCAGCAGTGAATACGGTAGGACTGAAGCTTTCTTT
V: TRBV6-1
D: -
J: TRBJ1-1
size: -

CDR3: CASEGSSGMKYEQFF
DNA: TGTGCCAGCGAGGGCTCTAGCGGGATGAAGTATGAGCAGTTCTTC
V: TRBV6-5
D: TRBD2
J: TRBJ2-1
size: -

CDR3: CASRPGNRAGGSTEAFF
DNA: TGTGCCAGCAGGCCAGGTAACAGGGCGGGGGGTTCCACTGAAGCTTTCTTT
V: TRBV3-1/TRBV3-2
D: -
J: TRBJ1-1
size: -

CDR3: CASSLRAGLENGYTF
DNA: TGTGCCAGCAGTTTAAGGGCAGGGTTGGAGAATGGCTACACCTTC
V: TRBV28
D: -
J: TRBJ1-2
size: -

CDR3: CAASGGGTEAFF
DNA: TGTGCCGCGTCGGGGGGTGGCACTGAAGCTTTCTTT
V: TRBV30
D: -
J: TRBJ1-1
size: -

CDR3: CASSLGTGSNQPQHF
DNA: TGCGCCAGCAGCCTCGGGACGGGGAGCAATCAGCCCCAGCATTTT
V: TRBV5-1
D: -
J: TRBJ1-5
size: -

CDR3: CASRPAPGSEAFF
DNA: TGTGCCAGCAGACCGGCCCCAGGCTCTGAAGCTTTCTTT
V: TRBV25-1
D: -
J: TRBJ1-1
size: -

CDR3: CASSAWGAGTDTQYF
DNA: TGTGCCAGCAGTGCGTGGGGCGCAGGCACAGATACGCAGTATTTT
V: TRBV2
D: -
J: TRBJ2-3
size: -

CDR3: CAGSRTGTNEKLFF
DNA: TGTGCCGGCAGCCGGACAGGAACTAATGAAAAACTGTTTTTT
V: TRBV5-6
D: TRBD1
J: TRBJ1-4
size: -

CDR3: CASSLAPGQGNKQFF
DNA: TGTGCCAGCAGCTTAGCACCGGGACAGGGGAACAAGCAGTTCTTC
V: TRBV7-6
D: TRBD1
J: TRBJ2-1
size: -

CDR3: CSEGLAEPYNEQFF
DNA: TGCAGCGAGGGACTAGCGGAACCCTACAATGAGCAGTTCTTC
V: TRBV29-1
D: TRBD2
J: TRBJ2-1
size: -

CDR3: CASSLVATTNEKLFF
DNA: TGTGCCAGCAGCTTAGTAGCCACTACTAATGAAAAACTGTTTTTT
V: TRBV5-5
D: -
J: TRBJ1-4
size: once

CDR3: CASSYGQGYTDTQYF
DNA: TGCGCCAGCAGCTATGGACAGGGCTACACAGATACGCAGTATTTT
V: TRBV4-3
D: TRBD1
J: TRBJ2-3
size: -

CDR3: CASSSQGGYTF
DNA: TGTGCCAGCAGTTCACAGGGAGGCTACACCTTC
V: TRBV7-9
D: -
J: TRBJ1-2
size: -

CDR3: CASSSSETGVPGELFF
DNA: TGTGCCAGCAGCTCCTCGGAGACAGGGGTTCCCGGGGAGCTGTTTTTT
V: TRBV11-3
D: TRBD1
J: TRBJ2-2
size: once

CDR3: CASLKTGRIEPFF
DNA: TGTGCCAGCTTAAAGACAGGGAGGATTGAACCTTTCTTT
V: TRBV11-2
D: TRBD1
J: TRBJ1-1
size: -

CDR3: CASRPSGGNNQPQHF
DNA: TGTGCCAGCAGACCCTCAGGGGGGAACAATCAGCCCCAGCATTTT
V: TRBV25-1
D: TRBD1
J: TRBJ1-5
size: -

CDR3: CASSLYDRGDEQYF
DNA: TGTGCCAGCAGCCTATACGACAGGGGGGACGAGCAGTACTTC
V: TRBV28
D: TRBD1
J: TRBJ2-7
size: -

CDR3: CASSLGTSGRGYEQYF
DNA: TGCGCCAGCAGCTTGGGGACTAGCGGGAGGGGTTACGAGCAGTACTTC
V: TRBV5-1
D: TRBD2
J: TRBJ2-7
size: -

CDR3: CASSRSESSYNEQFF
DNA: TGTGCCAGCAGCCGTAGCGAGAGCTCCTACAATGAGCAGTTCTTC
V: TRBV11-3
D: -
J: TRBJ2-1
size: -

CDR3: CASSPLAGVAKNIQYF
DNA: TGCGCCAGCAGCCCTTTGGCAGGAGTAGCCAAAAACATTCAGTACTTC
V: TRBV5-1
D: -
J: TRBJ2-4
size: few

CDR3: CASSPGRTGATDTQYF
DNA: TGTGCCAGCTCACCAGGGCGGACAGGGGCCACAGATACGCAGTATTTT
V: TRBV18
D: TRBD1
J: TRBJ2-3
size: -

CDR3: CASSQTTTGRTDTQYF
DNA: TGTGCCAGCAGCCAAACTACTACAGGACGCACAGATACGCAGTATTTT
V: TRBV3-1/TRBV3-2
D: -
J: TRBJ2-3
size: -

CDR3: CASSPGRAYEQYF
DNA: TGCGCCAGCAGCCCCGGGAGGGCCTACGAGCAGTACTTC
V: TRBV4-3
D: TRBD2
J: TRBJ2-7
size: once

CDR3: CASSDWGNGYTF
DNA: TGCGCCAGCAGTGACTGGGGGAATGGCTACACCTTC
V: TRBV10-2
D: -
J: TRBJ1-2
size: -

CDR3: CASSRETGSNQPQHF
DNA: TGCGCCAGCAGCCGTGAGACAGGGAGCAATCAGCCCCAGCATTTT
V: TRBV4-1
D: TRBD1
J: TRBJ1-5
size: -